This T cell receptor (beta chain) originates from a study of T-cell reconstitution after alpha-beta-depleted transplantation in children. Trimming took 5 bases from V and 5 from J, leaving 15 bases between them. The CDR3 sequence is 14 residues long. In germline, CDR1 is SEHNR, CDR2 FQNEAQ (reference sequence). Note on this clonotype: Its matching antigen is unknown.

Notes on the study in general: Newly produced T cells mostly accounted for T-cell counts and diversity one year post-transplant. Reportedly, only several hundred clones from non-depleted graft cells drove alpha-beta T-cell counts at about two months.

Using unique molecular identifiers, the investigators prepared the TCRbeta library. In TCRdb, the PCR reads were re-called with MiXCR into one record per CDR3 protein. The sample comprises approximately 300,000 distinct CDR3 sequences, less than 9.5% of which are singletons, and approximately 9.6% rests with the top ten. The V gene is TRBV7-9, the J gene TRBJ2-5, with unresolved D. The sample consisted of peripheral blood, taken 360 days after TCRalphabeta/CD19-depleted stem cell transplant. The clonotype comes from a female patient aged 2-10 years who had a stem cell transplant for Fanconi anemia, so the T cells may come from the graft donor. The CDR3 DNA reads TGTGCCAGCAGCCCCATGTCTTTTTTTGAGACCCAGTACTTC. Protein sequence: CASSPMSFFETQYF. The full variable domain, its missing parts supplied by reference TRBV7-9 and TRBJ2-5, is DTGVSQNPRHKITKRGQNVTFRCDPISEHNRLYWYRQTLGQGPEFLTYFQNEAQLEKSRLLSDRFSAERPKGSFSTLEIQRTEQGDSAMYLCASSPMSFFETQYFGPGTRLLVL.